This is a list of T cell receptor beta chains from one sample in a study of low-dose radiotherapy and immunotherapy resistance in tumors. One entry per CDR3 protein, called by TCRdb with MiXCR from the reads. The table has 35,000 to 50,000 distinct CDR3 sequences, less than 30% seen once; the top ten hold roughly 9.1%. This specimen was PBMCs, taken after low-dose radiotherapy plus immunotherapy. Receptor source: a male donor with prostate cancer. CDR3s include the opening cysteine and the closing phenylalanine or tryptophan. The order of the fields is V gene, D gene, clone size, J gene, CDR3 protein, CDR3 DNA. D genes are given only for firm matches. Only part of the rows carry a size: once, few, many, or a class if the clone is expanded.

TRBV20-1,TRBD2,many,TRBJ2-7,CSAREASGTVYEQYF,TGCAGTGCTAGAGAAGCTAGCGGGACCGTCTACGAGCAGTACTTC
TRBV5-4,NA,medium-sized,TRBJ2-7,CASSPGAVGYEQYF,TGTGCCAGCAGCCCCGGGGCCGTGGGCTACGAGCAGTACTTC
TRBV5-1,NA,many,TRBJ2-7,CASSLRVEEQYF,TGCGCCAGCAGCTTGAGAGTTGAAGAGCAGTACTTC
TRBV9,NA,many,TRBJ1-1,CASSVDPTTGVNTEAFF,TGTGCCAGCAGCGTAGACCCCACGACAGGAGTTAACACTGAAGCTTTCTTT
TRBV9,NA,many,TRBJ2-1,CASSVGVGAREQFF,TGTGCCAGCAGCGTAGGGGTTGGAGCCCGTGAGCAGTTCTTC
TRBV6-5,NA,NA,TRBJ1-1,CASSPRSTEAFF,TGTGCCAGCAGTCCCCGTTCTACCGAAGCTTTCTTT
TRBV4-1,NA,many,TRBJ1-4,CASSQDGGSYGEKLFF,TGCGCCAGCAGCCAAGATGGAGGGTCCTATGGTGAAAAACTGTTTTTT
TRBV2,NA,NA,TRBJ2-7,CASSEARAGTYEQYF,TGTGCCAGCAGTGAAGCGCGGGCAGGGACCTACGAGCAGTACTTC
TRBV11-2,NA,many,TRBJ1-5,CASRSSGSQPQHF,TGTGCCAGCAGATCCTCAGGGTCCCAGCCCCAGCATTTT
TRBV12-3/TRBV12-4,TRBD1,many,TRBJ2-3,CASSPRQGRTDTQYF,TGTGCCAGCAGTCCCAGACAGGGACGCACAGATACGCAGTATTTT
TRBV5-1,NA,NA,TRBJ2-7,CASSLAVGIWEQYF,TGCGCCAGCAGCTTGGCGGTTGGGATTTGGGAGCAGTACTTC
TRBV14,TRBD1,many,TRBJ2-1,CASSQDRGRFF,TGTGCCAGCAGCCAGGACAGGGGAAGGTTCTTC
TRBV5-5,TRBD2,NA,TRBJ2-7,CASSTAGGSYEQYF,TGTGCCAGCAGCACCGCGGGAGGATCCTACGAGCAGTACTTC
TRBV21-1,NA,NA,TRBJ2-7,CASSYEGRRHVAPFLYEQYF,TGTGCCAGCAGCTACGAGGGGAGGAGGCATGTAGCCCCATTTCTCTACGAGCAGTACTTC
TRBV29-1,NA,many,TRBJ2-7,CSVAGQTPSEQYF,TGCAGCGTCGCGGGACAGACCCCATCCGAGCAGTACTTC
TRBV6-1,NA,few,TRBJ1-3,CASLKLGRAMGNTIYF,TGTGCCAGCTTAAAGTTGGGACGGGCCATGGGAAACACCATATATTTT
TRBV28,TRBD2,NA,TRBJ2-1,CASSPTAGGRHNEQFF,TGTGCCAGCAGTCCAACGGCGGGGGGGCGCCACAATGAGCAGTTCTTC